The T cell receptor beta chain under discussion was sequenced for a study of T cells in Graves' hyperthyroidism and ophthalmopathy. The CDR3 sequence is 14 residues long. The germline V and J ends were trimmed by 0 bases and 6 bases, with 9 bases remaining between them. The germline CDR1 and CDR2 sequences are MNHNS and SASEGT. This clonotype was found many times. The source material, RNA transcripts, was used to amplify TCR beta CDR3 regions. First-round RT-PCR targeting the TCR CDR3 was performed with the HTBI primer set. TCRdb reprocessed the multiplex PCR reads via MiXCR and lists one record per CDR3 protein. The data contain approximately 370,000 distinct CDR3 sequences, approximately 18% of them singletons. It was around 10 ml of fresh peripheral blood that supplied the PBMCs.

Sequencing used blood. The TCR was taken from a woman in her thirties with Graves' hyperthyroidism that later progressed to Graves' ophthalmopathy. V gene TRBV6-1 combines with J gene TRBJ1-5, with D hard to call. The CDR3 region is CASSEARDTQPQHF. As DNA, the CDR3 is TGTGCCAGCAGTGAAGCGAGAGACACTCAGCCCCAGCATTTT.